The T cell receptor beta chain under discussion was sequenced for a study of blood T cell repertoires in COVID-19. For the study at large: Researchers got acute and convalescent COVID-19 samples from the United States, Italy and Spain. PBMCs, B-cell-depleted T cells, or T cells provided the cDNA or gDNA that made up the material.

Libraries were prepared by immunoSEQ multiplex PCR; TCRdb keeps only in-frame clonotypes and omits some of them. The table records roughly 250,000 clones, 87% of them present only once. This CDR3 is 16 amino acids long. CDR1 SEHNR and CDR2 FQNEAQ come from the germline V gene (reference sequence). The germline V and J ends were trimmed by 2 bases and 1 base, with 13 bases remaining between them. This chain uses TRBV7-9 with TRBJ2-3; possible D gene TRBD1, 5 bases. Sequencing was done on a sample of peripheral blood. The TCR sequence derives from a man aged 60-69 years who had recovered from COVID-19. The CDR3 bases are TGTGCCAGCAGCTTACGGTCTGCAGGGCGCACAGATACGCAGTATTTT. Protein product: CASSLRSAGRTDTQYF.